One T cell receptor beta chain is described in this entry. Its antigen is as yet unknown. The Oncomine TCR Beta short-read assay was applied to DNA of cultured CD4+ T cells. It was from cultured CD4+ T cells that genomic DNA was extracted. TCRdb independently ran MiXCR on the PCR reads; one entry per CDR3 protein. This table holds approximately 20,000 distinct CDR3 sequences, roughly half found once. This specimen belongs to a study of vaccination and CD4 T cells after COVID-19. Treatment described: 10-day PBMC culture with coronavirus spike peptide pools or control peptides (ViraFEST assay). ViraFEST relied on peptide pools to expand antigen-specific T cells; the TCRs were sequenced afterward. Germline CDR1 reads MNHNS; CDR2 reads SASEGT. The CDR3 covers 17 residues. J lost 1 base, V lost 6 bases, and 9 bases had no gene match.

Sample: CD4+ T cells from blood, cultured in vitro, taken before SARS-CoV-2 vaccination. This receptor was obtained from a human donor who had recovered from COVID-19. The chain recombines TRBV6-1 with TRBJ1-3; 10 bases fit TRBD1. The CDR3 loop reads CASRTTGTGASGNTIYF. CDR3 nucleotides: TGTGCCAGCAGGACTACGGGGACAGGGGCATCTGGAAACACCATATATTTT.